This is a list of T cell receptor beta chains from one sample in a study of blood T cell repertoires in COVID-19. Clones were read by immunoSEQ multiplex PCR, and TCRdb kept only the in-frame ones, dropping some. Of hundreds of thousands of clones in the sample, almost 85% were seen once. Sample: peripheral blood. The receptors shown here come from a human donor in a cohort sampled during active COVID-19. Each CDR3 is given with its conserved first and last residue. The D gene is left open where the match is weak. Only part of the rows carry a size: once, few, many, or a class if the clone is expanded.

D: .
V: TRBV7-9
size: .
J: TRBJ1-2
CDR3: CASLQIDRIVDGYTF
DNA: TGTGCCAGCCTCCAAATTGACAGGATCGTCGATGGCTACACCTTC

D: .
V: TRBV18
size: .
J: TRBJ1-3
CDR3: CASSPGYNSGNTIYF
DNA: TGTGCCAGCTCACCCGGGTATAACTCTGGAAACACCATATATTTT

D: .
V: TRBV12-3/TRBV12-4
size: .
J: TRBJ2-5
CDR3: CASSLKPKETQYF
DNA: TGTGCCAGCAGTTTGAAGCCGAAAGAGACCCAGTACTTC

D: TRBD2
V: TRBV24-1
size: once
J: TRBJ2-3
CDR3: CATSDAGTSGGTDTQYF
DNA: TGTGCCACCAGTGATGCCGGGACTAGCGGGGGCACAGATACGCAGTATTTT

D: TRBD1
V: TRBV6-5
size: few
J: TRBJ1-1
CDR3: CASERTGGNTEAFF
DNA: TGTGCCAGCGAACGGACAGGGGGAAATACTGAAGCTTTCTTT

D: .
V: TRBV6-5
size: .
J: TRBJ1-5
CDR3: CASLGTPYNQPQHF
DNA: TGTGCCAGCCTCGGGACTCCGTACAATCAGCCCCAGCATTTT

D: TRBD2
V: TRBV24-1
size: few
J: TRBJ2-3
CDR3: CATSQTSGAQYF
DNA: TGTGCCACCAGCCAGACTAGCGGGGCGCAGTATTTT

D: TRBD1
V: TRBV24-1
size: .
J: TRBJ2-3
CDR3: CATSDSGTGGTDTQYF
DNA: TGTGCCACCAGTGATTCCGGGACAGGGGGCACAGATACGCAGTATTTT

D: TRBD1
V: TRBV6-5
size: .
J: TRBJ2-5
CDR3: CASNRGQEETQYF
DNA: TGTGCCAGTAACAGGGGCCAAGAAGAGACCCAGTACTTC

D: .
V: TRBV3-1/TRBV3-2
size: once
J: TRBJ2-4
CDR3: CASSPSEGSFIQYF
DNA: TGTGCCAGCAGCCCCTCCGAGGGTTCCTTCATTCAGTACTTC

D: .
V: TRBV11-2
size: .
J: TRBJ2-1
CDR3: CASSSGHTYNEQFF
DNA: TGTGCCAGCAGCTCCGGACACACCTACAATGAGCAGTTCTTC

D: .
V: TRBV5-6
size: .
J: TRBJ1-1
CDR3: CASSFFQNTEAFF
DNA: TGTGCCAGCAGCTTTTTTCAGAACACTGAAGCTTTCTTT

D: .
V: TRBV7-9
size: .
J: TRBJ1-1
CDR3: CASSNRGGAFF
DNA: TGTGCCAGCAGCAATAGGGGGGGAGCTTTCTTT

D: TRBD1
V: TRBV9
size: .
J: TRBJ2-3
CDR3: CASSPYDRVSTDTQYF
DNA: TGTGCCAGCAGCCCCTACGACAGGGTTTCGACAGATACGCAGTATTTT

D: TRBD2
V: TRBV13
size: .
J: TRBJ2-7
CDR3: CASSPAGEGENYEQYF
DNA: TGTGCCAGCAGCCCCGCGGGGGAAGGAGAGAACTACGAGCAGTACTTC

D: .
V: TRBV6-5
size: .
J: TRBJ2-7
CDR3: CASRGDFYEQYF
DNA: TGTGCCAGCAGGGGGGACTTCTACGAGCAGTACTTC

D: .
V: TRBV12-5
size: once
J: TRBJ2-1
CDR3: CASERYNEQFF
DNA: TGTGCTAGCGAGCGGTACAATGAGCAGTTCTTC

D: TRBD1
V: TRBV5-4
size: .
J: TRBJ1-2
CDR3: CASSLRDRELYGYTF
DNA: TGTGCCAGCAGCTTGCGGGACAGAGAACTCTATGGCTACACCTTC

D: .
V: TRBV4-1
size: few
J: TRBJ1-3
CDR3: CASSPDSLFSGNTIYF
DNA: TGCGCCAGCAGCCCGGACAGCTTGTTCTCTGGAAACACCATATATTTT

D: .
V: TRBV10-3
size: .
J: TRBJ2-7
CDR3: CAIMADSYEQYF
DNA: TGTGCCATCATGGCAGACTCCTACGAGCAGTACTTC

D: .
V: TRBV6-1
size: .
J: TRBJ1-6
CDR3: CASSDGAIPPLHF
DNA: TGTGCCAGCAGTGACGGAGCCATCCCACCCCTCCACTTT

D: .
V: TRBV12-3/TRBV12-4
size: .
J: TRBJ1-2
CDR3: CASSLQGRGYTF
DNA: TGTGCCAGCAGCCTACAGGGTCGGGGCTACACCTTC

D: TRBD1
V: TRBV19
size: .
J: TRBJ1-2
CDR3: CASGQGPYGYTF
DNA: TGTGCCAGCGGACAGGGGCCCTATGGCTACACCTTC

D: TRBD1
V: TRBV27
size: .
J: TRBJ2-2
CDR3: CASTPGGPGTGELFF
DNA: TGTGCCAGCACCCCAGGGGGCCCGGGCACCGGGGAGCTGTTTTTT

D: .
V: TRBV30
size: .
J: TRBJ1-2
CDR3: CAWSVFPGDGYTF
DNA: TGTGCCTGGAGTGTCTTCCCCGGGGATGGCTACACCTTC

D: TRBD1
V: TRBV6-1
size: .
J: TRBJ1-2
CDR3: CASSELTGVGYTF
DNA: TGTGCCAGCAGTGAGTTGACAGGGGTTGGCTACACCTTC

D: .
V: TRBV6-5
size: .
J: TRBJ1-1
CDR3: CASSYGPGDGYTEAFF
DNA: TGTGCCAGCAGTTACGGCCCAGGTGATGGGTACACTGAAGCTTTCTTT

D: TRBD1
V: TRBV4-1
size: .
J: TRBJ1-5
CDR3: CASSHVTGTGNRYSNQPQHF
DNA: TGCGCCAGCAGCCATGTTACCGGGACAGGGAATAGGTATAGCAATCAGCCCCAGCATTTT

D: .
V: TRBV27
size: .
J: TRBJ2-5
CDR3: CASSLSRVETQYF
DNA: TGTGCCAGCAGTTTAAGCAGGGTAGAGACCCAGTACTTC

D: .
V: TRBV19
size: .
J: TRBJ1-1
CDR3: CASSIFRQYRGTEAFF
DNA: TGTGCCAGTAGTATCTTCCGACAGTATAGGGGCACTGAAGCTTTCTTT

D: .
V: TRBV7-8
size: .
J: TRBJ1-4
CDR3: CASSNDRYNEKLFF
DNA: TGTGCCAGCAGCAACGACAGATACAATGAAAAACTGTTTTTT

D: TRBD1
V: TRBV12-5
size: .
J: TRBJ2-4
CDR3: CASGKQGAKNIQYF
DNA: TGTGCTAGTGGTAAACAGGGGGCCAAAAACATTCAGTACTTC

D: TRBD1
V: TRBV9
size: .
J: TRBJ2-1
CDR3: CASSVSRTGGEHEQFF
DNA: TGTGCCAGCAGCGTATCCCGGACAGGGGGAGAGCATGAGCAGTTCTTC

D: .
V: TRBV4-1
size: few
J: TRBJ2-6
CDR3: CASSQGITGPGANVLTF
DNA: TGCGCCAGCAGCCAAGGAATAACAGGGCCTGGGGCCAACGTCCTGACTTTC

D: TRBD2
V: TRBV24-1
size: .
J: TRBJ2-2
CDR3: CATSDLRGSGGPWTGELFF
DNA: TGTGCCACCAGTGATTTGCGGGGTAGCGGGGGGCCCTGGACCGGGGAGCTGTTTTTT

D: .
V: TRBV6-1
size: once
J: TRBJ2-3
CDR3: CASSADGRGSTDTQYF
DNA: TGTGCCAGCAGTGCCGACGGGCGGGGAAGCACAGATACGCAGTATTTT

D: .
V: TRBV6-6
size: many
J: TRBJ2-3
CDR3: CASTKKGEGYTDTQYF
DNA: TGTGCCAGCACCAAAAAGGGGGAGGGATATACAGATACGCAGTATTTT

D: TRBD2
V: TRBV5-1
size: .
J: TRBJ2-2
CDR3: CASSSTSGGITGELFF
DNA: TGCGCCAGCAGCTCCACTAGCGGGGGCATTACCGGGGAGCTGTTTTTT

D: TRBD2
V: TRBV14
size: once
J: TRBJ2-1
CDR3: CASSHRATSGGYNEQFF
DNA: TGTGCCAGCAGCCACCGGGCGACTAGCGGGGGGTACAATGAGCAGTTCTTC

D: .
V: TRBV2
size: .
J: TRBJ1-2
CDR3: CASLGRNGYTF
DNA: TGTGCCAGCCTAGGGAGGAATGGCTACACCTTC

D: .
V: TRBV27
size: .
J: TRBJ1-5
CDR3: CASSFRGWNNQPQHF
DNA: TGTGCCAGCAGTTTCCGGGGGTGGAACAATCAGCCCCAGCATTTT

D: .
V: TRBV6-5
size: .
J: TRBJ1-1
CDR3: CASSSSMNTEAFF
DNA: TGTGCCAGCTCATCATCTATGAATACTGAAGCTTTCTTT

D: .
V: TRBV3-1/TRBV3-2
size: once
J: TRBJ2-1
CDR3: CASSQDIGDSYNEQFF
DNA: TGTGCCAGCAGCCAAGATATCGGGGACTCCTACAATGAGCAGTTCTTC

D: .
V: TRBV7-9
size: .
J: TRBJ1-3
CDR3: CASSNDRSSGNTIYF
DNA: TGTGCCAGCAGCAACGACAGGAGCTCTGGAAACACCATATATTTT

D: TRBD1
V: TRBV5-6
size: once
J: TRBJ1-5
CDR3: CASSQGQGGNQPQHF
DNA: TGTGCCAGCAGCCAAGGACAGGGGGGCAATCAGCCCCAGCATTTT

D: .
V: TRBV10-2
size: .
J: TRBJ2-7
CDR3: CASSLNGPPSNEQYF
DNA: TGCGCCAGCAGTCTAAACGGGCCCCCTAGCAACGAGCAGTACTTC